This T cell receptor (beta chain) was sequenced during a study of blood T cell repertoires in COVID-19. V lost 11 bases to trimming and J lost 6 bases; unmatched junction nucleotides: 17. The germline CDR1 and CDR2 sequences are KGHSH and LQKENI. The CDR3 is 15 residues long. Original analysis: Estimation of nucleated cell counts was performed using reference gene primer amplification. Profiled with immunoSEQ multiplex PCR; TCRdb holds only in-frame clones, not every one. The V and J calls and the clone size are those of that table, but D and trimming were determined from the DNA. Of approximately 130,000 clones listed, around 77% are singletons.

This TCR derives from a human donor in a cohort sampled during active COVID-19. This sequence joins TRBV18 and TRBJ2-3; 7 bases are shared with TRBD1. Input material: peripheral blood. CDR3: CAGTDQTGMRDTQYF. Here the CDR3 DNA reads TGTGCCGGCACAGACCAGACAGGGATGAGGGATACGCAGTATTTT.